This TCR beta chain was sequenced in a study of PD-1 blockade in classical Hodgkin lymphoma. Overall study results and limits: Exclusion removed patients who began nivolumab under 1 year after ASCT.

Note on this clone: Its matching antigen is unknown.

Every patient was affected by relapse after autologous stem cell transplantation, while exposure to brentuximab vedotin was not uniform. CDR1 and CDR2 from the germline V gene are SQVTM and ANQGSEA. The CDR3 covers 13 residues. Trimming removed 6 bases from V and 4 bases from J, with 13 bases in between. Sequenced by immunoSEQ multiplex PCR; TCRdb stores in-frame clones only, minus some. This sample has tens of thousands of clones; approximately 91% occur once, and the top ten carry roughly a fifth. Sequenced here: peripheral blood mononuclear cells (PBMCs), sampled at baseline. This clonotype originated in a human donor with classical Hodgkin lymphoma. The J gene is TRBJ1-5, the V gene TRBV29-1; the D gene is possibly TRBD1 (5 bases). The CDR3, as DNA: TGCAGCGTCAGAATGACAGAAAATCAGCCCCAGCATTTT. The encoded protein is CSVRMTENQPQHF.